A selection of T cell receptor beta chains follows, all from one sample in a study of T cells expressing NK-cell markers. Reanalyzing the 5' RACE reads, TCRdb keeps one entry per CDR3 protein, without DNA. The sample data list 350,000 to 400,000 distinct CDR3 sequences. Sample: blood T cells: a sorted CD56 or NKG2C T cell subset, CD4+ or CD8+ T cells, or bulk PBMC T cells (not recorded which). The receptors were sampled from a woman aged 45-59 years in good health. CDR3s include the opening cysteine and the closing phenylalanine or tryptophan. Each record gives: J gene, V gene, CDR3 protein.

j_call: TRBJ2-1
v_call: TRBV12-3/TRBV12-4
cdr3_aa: CASRRFDGDEQFF

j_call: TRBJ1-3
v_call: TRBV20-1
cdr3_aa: CSALRASGNTIYF

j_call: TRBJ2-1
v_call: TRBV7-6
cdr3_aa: CASSLVASGNNEQFF

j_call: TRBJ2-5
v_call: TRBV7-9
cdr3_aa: CASSSISNAAQYF

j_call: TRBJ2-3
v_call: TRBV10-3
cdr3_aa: CAISERGQSTDTQYF

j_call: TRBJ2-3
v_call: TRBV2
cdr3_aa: CASSDSESHTQYF

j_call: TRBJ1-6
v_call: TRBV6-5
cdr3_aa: CASSSRHRNSPLHF

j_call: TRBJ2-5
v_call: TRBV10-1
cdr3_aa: CASSDSKRQETQYF

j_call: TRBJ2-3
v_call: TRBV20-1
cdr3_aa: CSAIGTSGRASLTDTQYF

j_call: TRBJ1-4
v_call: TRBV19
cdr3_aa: CASSMTARTNEKLFF

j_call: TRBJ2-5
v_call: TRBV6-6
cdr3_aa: CASSYPTSGPQETQYF

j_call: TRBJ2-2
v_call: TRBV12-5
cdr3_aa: CASGLGLAGGELFF

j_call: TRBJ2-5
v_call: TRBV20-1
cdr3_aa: CSASWRASETQYF

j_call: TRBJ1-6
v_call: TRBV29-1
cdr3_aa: CSVRDRGNSPLHF

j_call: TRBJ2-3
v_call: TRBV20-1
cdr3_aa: CSAGDHHSGDTQYF

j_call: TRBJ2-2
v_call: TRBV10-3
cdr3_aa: CAISAHRNGPTGELFF

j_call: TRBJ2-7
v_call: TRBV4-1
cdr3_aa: CASSQEERTPTYEQYF

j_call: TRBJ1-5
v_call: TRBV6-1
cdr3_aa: CASRSLKRDREWGNQPQHF

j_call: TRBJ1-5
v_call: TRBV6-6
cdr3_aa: CASTLNPFNQPQHF

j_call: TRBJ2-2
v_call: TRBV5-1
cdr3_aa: CASPMQGPTGELFF

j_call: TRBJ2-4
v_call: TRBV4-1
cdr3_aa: CASSQLGTQLLAKNIQYF

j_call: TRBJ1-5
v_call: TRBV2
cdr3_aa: CASKGSSNQPQHF

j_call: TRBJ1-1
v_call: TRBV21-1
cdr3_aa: CASSKGAGTEAFF

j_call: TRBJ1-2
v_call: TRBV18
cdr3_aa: CASSRPGMKWRYGYTF